A single sample is the source of the 25 T cell receptor beta chains below, sequenced in a study of regulatory T cells in long-lasting Graves disease. Regarding time point: newly diagnosed GD, antithyroid drugs for less than 3 months. After RNA was extracted from PBMCs, the TCR library was made from it. Investigators prepared the TCR beta libraries by applying iRepertoire HTBI primers and Arm-PCR of CDR3 regions. TCRdb reprocessed the multiplex PCR reads with MiXCR, giving one entry per CDR3 protein. The table shows 600,000 to 650,000 distinct CDR3 sequences, with around 15% occurring only once. These sequences were also reported in another study, on T cells in Graves' hyperthyroidism and ophthalmopathy.

The specimen comprised peripheral blood mononuclear cells (PBMCs), sampled at new diagnosis, from a patient treated with antithyroid drugs. The receptors were gathered from a woman between 25 and 40 years old with Graves disease.

In its sample, this clonotype was seen many times. The chain employs TRBV2 and TRBJ2-1; the D gene could be TRBD1 or TRBD2 (5 bases each). CDR3 size: 13 residues. With 10 bases removed from V and 6 bases from J, the gap between germline ends came to 16 bases. Germline CDR1 and CDR2: SNHLY and FYNNEI. CDR3 region: CATTGLWSNEQFF. In nucleotides, the CDR3 is TGTGCCACCACGGGGCTGTGGAGCAATGAGCAGTTCTTC.

Remarks on this clonotype: Given a much more abundant clone one base away, this may be a read error. The chain carries TRBV20-1 and TRBJ2-3, with 10 bases identical to TRBD2. This CDR3 contains 16 residues. CDR1 is DFQATT, CDR2 SNEGSKA, per germline (reference sequence). Trimming took 5 bases from V and 2 from J; bases not matched to a gene: 10. CDR3 sequence (DNA): TGCAGTGCTGGGGGACGACTAGCGGGTCTCACAGATACGCAGTATTTT. Translation gives CSAGGRLAGLTDTQYF.

This clonotype occurred a few times. One base away lies a much larger clone, so this may be a sequencing read error. The V call is TRBV28, the J call TRBJ1-1; D is unclear. Deletions cut 8 bases from V and 2 bases from J, with 12 bases between. This CDR3 contains 13 residues. CDR1 is MDHEN and CDR2 is SYDVKM in the germline V gene. CDR3: CASAGSGNTEAFF. The CDR3 DNA sequence: TGTGCCAGCGCCGGGAGCGGTAACACTGAAGCTTTCTTT.

This clonotype was seen repeatedly, ten times or more. This chain links TRBV28 with TRBJ1-2, with D tentatively TRBD1 (5 bases). Germline CDR1 reads MDHEN; CDR2 reads SYDVKM. The CDR3 extends over 19 amino acids. V shed 5 bases and J shed 7 bases, with 32 bases lying between them. The CDR3 sequence is CASSRSFGFFGEGEAGYTF. The CDR3 DNA follows: TGTGCCAGCAGTAGATCTTTTGGATTCTTTGGGGAAGGGGAAGCTGGCTACACCTTC.

This clonotype appeared a few times. The chain combines TRBV2 with TRBJ2-7, with D unclear. This CDR3 region has 15 residues. From germline, CDR1 is SNHLY and CDR2 FYNNEI. The ends were cut back, 2 bases at V and 5 bases at J, with 16 bases in the middle. The DNA for the CDR3 is TGTGCCAGCAGTGAAACCCCATTAGGGTTGGACGAGCAGTACTTC. Its protein product is CASSETPLGLDEQYF. Looking up the rest from reference TRBV2 and TRBJ2-7 gives the full variable domain: EPEVTQTPSHQVTQMGQEVILRCVPISNHLYFYWYRQILGQKVEFLVSFYNNEISEKSEIFDDQFSVERPDGSNFTLKIRSTKLEDSAMYFCASSETPLGLDEQYFGPGTRLTVT.

This clonotype was found a few times. This chain links TRBV30 with TRBJ2-3; 10 positions match TRBD1. V was pared by 1 base and J by 2 bases, with 12 bases of the junction left unmatched. Germline CDR1 is GTSNPN and CDR2 is SVGIG (reference sequence). There are 18 residues in the CDR3. Written as DNA, the CDR3 is TGTGCCTGGAGTGATAGACCGGGACAGGGGTGGAACACAGATACGCAGTATTTT. Translating it yields CAWSDRPGQGWNTDTQYF.

Many counts were recorded for this clonotype. The V call is TRBV7-3, the J call TRBJ1-1; 7 bases fit TRBD1. With 4 bases clipped from V and 5 bases from J, the junction kept 4 bases outside the gene matches. The CDR3 sequence is 13 residues long. Germline assignment: CDR1 SGHTA and CDR2 FQGTGA. The CDR3 region is CASSYEQGTEAFF. Written as DNA, the CDR3 is TGTGCCAGCAGCTACGAACAGGGGACTGAAGCTTTCTTT.

V usage is TRBV4-1 and J usage is TRBJ2-5; tentatively, D is TRBD1 (9 bases). The V gene lost 1 base and the J gene lost 7 bases, with 28 bases spanning the gap. Germline V lookup: CDR1 MGHRA, CDR2 YSYEKL. This CDR3 comprises 19 residues. CDR3 protein: CASSQAQGALTSGKATQYF. DNA for the CDR3: TGCGCCAGCAGCCAAGCACAGGGGGCACTAACTAGCGGAAAGGCGACCCAGTACTTC.

In its sample, this clonotype was seen a few times. This rearrangement joins TRBV20-1 to TRBJ1-3, with TRBD1 matching 7 bases. The CDR3 runs to 13 residues. CDR1 DFQATT and CDR2 SNEGSKA come from the germline V gene (reference sequence). V lost 1 base and J lost 8; bases outside the gene matches: 5. The CDR3 loop reads CSARVLRGHTIYF. In DNA form, the CDR3 reads TGCAGTGCTAGAGTTCTGAGGGGGCACACCATATATTTT.

This clonotype was detected many times. The rearrangement uses TRBV15 and TRBJ1-2; D is uncertain. CDR1 and CDR2 from the germline V gene are LNHNV and YYDKDF (reference sequence). V was clipped by 4 bases and J by 3 bases, with 15 bases between them. The CDR3 is 15 residues long. CDR3 residues: CATSIEKDTYYGYTF. DNA for the CDR3: TGTGCCACCAGCATAGAGAAAGACACCTACTATGGCTACACCTTC.

The chain combines TRBV6-2 or TRBV6-3 with TRBJ2-1; 10 positions match TRBD1. Germline values: CDR1 MNHEY, CDR2 SVGEGT. The CDR3 length is 16 residues. The V gene end was trimmed by 4 bases and the J gene end by 2 bases; junction bases not matched to a gene: 5. The CDR3: CASSLTGGAPYNEQFF. The CDR3 DNA is TGTGCCAGCAGTTTGACAGGGGGCGCCCCCTACAATGAGCAGTTCTTC.

This clonotype has a count of ten or more. The chain combines TRBV28 with TRBJ2-2, with D possibly TRBD1 on 6 matching bases. Germline values: CDR1 MDHEN, CDR2 SYDVKM. V dropped 7 bases and J dropped 1 base, with 10 bases sitting between them. The CDR3 has 14 residues. The CDR3 reads CASTETGNTGELFF. The DNA for the CDR3 is TGTGCCAGCACGGAGACAGGGAACACCGGGGAGCTGTTTTTT.

The genes are TRBV9 and TRBJ2-7, with 7 bases identical to TRBD2. Trimming cost V 0 bases and J 3 bases; bases outside gene matches: 6. The CDR3 spans 15 residues. Germline values: CDR1 SGDLS, CDR2 YYNGEE. This CDR3 is CASSVGGGANYEQYF. DNA of the CDR3: TGTGCCAGCAGCGTAGGGGGGGGAGCGAACTACGAGCAGTACTTC.

This clonotype was detected only a few times. The chain links TRBV5-1 to TRBJ2-6; possible D gene TRBD2, 6 bases. Germline CDR1 is SGHRS and CDR2 is YFSETQ. V lost 4 bases and J lost 2, with 16 bases in between. The length of the CDR3 is 17 residues. This CDR3 reads CASSLGTLAPGANVLTF. The CDR3 nucleotides are TGCGCCAGCAGCCTTGGGACCCTAGCGCCTGGGGCCAACGTCCTGACTTTC.

Comment on this clonotype: At one end the junction does not follow the germline gene, possibly because of a read error. The gene calls are TRBV20-1 and TRBJ1-4; 7 bases match TRBD1. Germline V CDR1 and CDR2: DFQATT, SNEGSKA (reference sequence). This CDR3 has 12 residues. CDR3 nucleotides: TGCAGTGCCATGACAGGGAATGAAAAACTGGTTTTT. Protein: CSAMTGNEKLVF.

This clonotype was counted at least ten times. This chain joins TRBV27 and TRBJ2-5; TRBD2 agrees at 7 bases. The V segment lost 3 bases and the J segment 5 bases; nucleotides outside the gene matches: 15. The CDR3 covers 17 residues. CDR1 MNHEY and CDR2 SMNVEV come from the germline V gene (reference sequence). For the CDR3, the DNA is TGTGCCAGCAGTTTCCGGACTAGAGGGTTGTTTGTGGAGACCCAGTACTTC. Translated: CASSFRTRGLFVETQYF.

This clonotype was observed a few times. Mismatch with germline at one junction end may stem from a read error. Here the CDR3 reads CASSLVVAGPGANVLTF. CDR3 DNA: TGCGCCAGCAGCTTGGTGGTAGCAGGGCCTGGGGCCAACGTCCTGACTTTC. The chain carries TRBV7-9 and TRBJ2-6; weak D call: TRBD1 (5 bases). Germline CDR1 SEHNR, CDR2 FQNEAQ (reference sequence). The CDR3 length is 17 residues.

In regard to this clonotype: One base away lies a much larger clone, so this may be a sequencing read error. The chain combines TRBV28 with TRBJ1-2; TRBD1 matches at 7 bases. This CDR3 spans 13 amino acids. Germline V lookup: CDR1 MDHEN, CDR2 SYDVKM. This CDR3 reads CVSSLQGPYGYTF. DNA of the CDR3: TGTGTCAGCAGTCTACAGGGGCCCTATGGCTACACCTTC.

This clonotype was observed many times. The V and J genes are TRBV27 and TRBJ2-1; 13 nucleotides line up with TRBD2. This CDR3 is built from 18 residues. Germline values: CDR1 MNHEY, CDR2 SMNVEV (reference sequence). The V segment lost 6 bases and the J segment 4 bases; nucleotides outside the gene matches: 12. The CDR3 spells CASSWGAGTSGKYNEQFF. For the CDR3, the DNA is TGTGCCAGCAGCTGGGGAGCCGGGACTAGCGGGAAATACAATGAGCAGTTCTTC.

This clonotype was observed a few times. CDR3 bases: TGTGCCACCAGCGGGGGGAACGTCCAAGAGACCCAGTACTTC. Encoded protein: CATSGGNVQETQYF. The rearrangement uses TRBV15 and TRBJ2-5; possibly TRBD2 for D (6 bases). This CDR3 is built from 14 residues. Germline loops: CDR1 LNHNV, CDR2 YYDKDF (reference sequence). V lost 5 bases, J lost 1 base, and 11 bases lay in between.

This clonotype came up many times. The chain couples TRBV5-1 to TRBJ1-1; 7 nucleotides agree with TRBD1. V lost 2 bases to trimming and J lost 6 bases; unmatched junction nucleotides: 4. Germline V CDR1 and CDR2: SGHRS, YFSETQ. The CDR3 is 13 residues long. The CDR3 protein is CASSFEGASEAFF. The CDR3 DNA sequence: TGCGCCAGCAGCTTCGAGGGGGCGTCTGAAGCTTTCTTT.

The V gene is TRBV7-2, the J gene TRBJ2-1; D gene ambiguous. Germline values: CDR1 SGHTA, CDR2 FQGNSA. This CDR3 has 15 residues. Trimming cost V 0 bases and J 0 bases, with 6 bases left between them. CDR3 in amino acids: CASSLAPDSYNEQFF. The DNA of the CDR3 is TGTGCCAGCAGCTTAGCCCCTGACTCCTACAATGAGCAGTTCTTC.

This clonotype was picked up a small number of times. The chain combines TRBV6-2 or TRBV6-3 with TRBJ1-6; 8 bases match TRBD1. The J segment lost 5 bases and the V segment lost 5 bases, leaving 5 bases of the junction unmatched. CDR1 and CDR2 (germline): MNHEY, SVGEGT. The CDR3 is 15 residues long. Here the CDR3 reads CASSTGGVNNSPLHF. The DNA for the CDR3 is TGTGCCAGCAGTACAGGGGGTGTTAATAATTCACCCCTCCACTTT.

In its sample, this clonotype was seen many times. In DNA, the CDR3 is TGTGCCAGCACCCGCAGCGGGAGCTCCTACAATGAGCAGTTCTTC. Its translation is CASTRSGSSYNEQFF. The V call is TRBV12-3 or TRBV12-4, the J call TRBJ2-1; 8 bases line up with TRBD2. Unmatched junction bases numbered 5, after V lost 7 bases and J lost 0 bases. There are 15 residues in the CDR3.

This clonotype has at least ten counts. The V call is TRBV28, the J call TRBJ1-2; a possible D gene is TRBD1 (5 bases). The CDR3 contains 13 residues. Germline V lookup: CDR1 MDHEN, CDR2 SYDVKM. The germline V and J ends were trimmed by 7 bases and 4 bases, with 13 bases remaining between them. The CDR3, as DNA: TGTGCCAGCACCACCCAGGGAGGCTATGGCTACACCTTC. It codes for CASTTQGGYGYTF.